The rows below give T cell receptor beta chains drawn from one sample of a study of T cell responses to AZD1222 COVID-19 vaccine. Clones were read by immunoSEQ multiplex PCR, and TCRdb kept only the in-frame ones, dropping some. The sample has roughly 140,000 clones, 90% to 95% seen once; the top ten hold approximately 1.4%. The specimen was peripheral blood, collected 28 days after the second AZD1222 dose. The receptors stem from an adult who received the AZD1222 COVID-19 vaccine. The CDR3 runs from the conserved cysteine through the conserved F or W. Fields, in order: J gene, clone size, D gene, V gene, CDR3 protein, CDR3 DNA. A D gene is named only where the DNA matches it firmly. Only some rows state a clone size, as once, few, many or a class for expanded clones.

>TRBJ2-7|-|-|TRBV28
CASSFTGMSYEQYF
TGTGCCAGCAGTTTTACGGGGATGTCCTACGAGCAGTACTTC
>TRBJ2-1|-|TRBD1|TRBV7-6
CASSLDRGDEQFF
TGTGCCAGCAGCTTGGACAGGGGTGATGAGCAGTTCTTC
>TRBJ1-2|-|-|TRBV27
CASSPQPIYGYTF
TGTGCCAGCAGTCCTCAACCCATCTATGGCTACACCTTC
>TRBJ2-5|once|-|TRBV5-4
CASSPRHQETQYF
TGTGCCAGCAGCCCTCGACACCAAGAGACCCAGTACTTC
>TRBJ1-2|-|TRBD1|TRBV6-4
CASSRGTGAGYTF
TGTGCCAGCAGTCGGGGGACAGGGGCCGGCTACACCTTC
>TRBJ2-7|-|TRBD2|TRBV5-1
CASSSSSGGRYEQYF
TGCGCCAGCAGCTCATCGAGCGGGGGACGATACGAGCAGTACTTC
>TRBJ2-3|-|-|TRBV24-1
CATSDSDPTTDTQYF
TGTGCCACCAGTGATTCCGACCCTACCACAGATACGCAGTATTTT
>TRBJ2-5|-|-|TRBV29-1
CGGRGGSETQYF
TGCGGAGGGAGGGGGGGCTCGGAGACCCAGTACTTC
>TRBJ2-7|-|-|TRBV28
CASSLSGYEQYF
TGTGCCAGCAGTTTATCCGGTTACGAGCAGTACTTC
>TRBJ1-2|-|-|TRBV20-1
CSASLGDGYTF
TGCAGTGCTAGTTTAGGGGATGGCTACACCTTC
>TRBJ1-1|-|-|TRBV6-5
CASSLGAFTEAFF
TGTGCCTCCTCCCTTGGGGCTTTCACTGAAGCTTTCTTT
>TRBJ1-5|once|-|TRBV2
CASKLGQRFNQPQHF
TGTGCCAGCAAGCTTGGACAGAGGTTCAATCAGCCCCAGCATTTT
>TRBJ2-1|once|-|TRBV2
CASSESGRGLSLDNEQFF
TGTGCCAGCAGTGAATCTGGTCGCGGACTCAGCTTAGACAATGAGCAGTTCTTC